This TCR beta chain was captured in a study of cytomegalovirus exposure and HLA in healthy donors. Regarding the study as a whole: According to a subsequent analysis, TCR clusters identified in the first cohort showed a tendency to co-occur across the roughly 130 validation repertoires.

The data were produced by immunoSEQ multiplex PCR, yet TCRdb's version contains in-frame clones alone and is incomplete. Of fewer than 200,000 clones listed, approximately 96% are singletons. This CDR3 has 13 residues. The germline V gene has CDR1 KGHSH and CDR2 LQKENI. Trimming cost V 1 base and J 4 bases, with 7 bases left between them. Remarks on this clone: Its cognate antigen is unknown.

This chain connects TRBV18 to TRBJ1-1, with no clear D. The TCR sequence derives from a woman between 18 and 29 years old in good health and CMV-seronegative. Material for sequencing was PBMCs. CDR3 DNA: TGTGCCAGCTCACCACAGGAGGGCACTGAAGCTTTCTTT. Translation gives CASSPQEGTEAFF.